Below are 5 T cell receptor beta chains sequenced from a single sample in a study of T cells after yellow fever vaccination. A single record per CDR3 protein comes from TCRdb applying MiXCR to the 5' RACE reads. The sample consists of around 500,000 distinct CDR3 sequences, less than 25% of them appearing once. The material was PBMCs, obtained roughly 20 days after the first yellow fever vaccination. The receptors come from a man younger than 35 who received the YFV17D yellow fever vaccine.

The chain couples TRBV6-1 to TRBJ2-3, with 9 bases that match TRBD1. Per germline, CDR1 MNHNS and CDR2 SASEGT. With 5 bases clipped from V and 6 bases from J, the junction kept 6 bases outside the gene matches. The CDR3 extends over 14 amino acids. The CDR3 here is CASSRTGGVDTQYF. CDR3 coding DNA: TGTGCCAGCAGTCGCACAGGGGGCGTCGATACGCAGTATTTT.

This chain connects TRBV25-1 to TRBJ2-4; tentatively, D is TRBD2 (5 bases). Germline V lookup: CDR1 MGHDK, CDR2 SYGVNS. Trimming left V 3 bases short and J 11 bases short, with 8 bases between. This CDR3 region has 11 residues. Written as DNA, the CDR3 is TGTGCCAGCAGTGACGGGGAATTTCAGTACTTC. Its protein product is CASSDGEFQYF.

The rearrangement links TRBV11-2 to TRBJ2-7, with D perhaps given as TRBD1 or TRBD2 (5 bases each). This CDR3 comprises 16 residues. CDR1 and CDR2 (germline): SGHAT, FQNNGV. Trimming took off 5 bases at V and 5 bases at J, with 22 bases between the two ends. DNA of the CDR3: TGTGCCAGCAGCAGCCGGGACCGCTGGTCAGTTAACGAGCAGTACTTC. It specifies CASSSRDRWSVNEQYF.

The rearrangement links TRBV29-1 to TRBJ2-2; no clear D. This CDR3 is built from 13 residues. In germline, CDR1 is SQVTM, CDR2 ANQGSEA. V lost 7 bases, J lost 1 base, and 10 bases lay in between. For the CDR3, the DNA is TGCAGCGCACCCCACAGGAACACCGGGGAGCTGTTTTTT. Residues: CSAPHRNTGELFF.

J is TRBJ2-7 and V is TRBV12-5; TRBD1 or TRBD2 may be the D gene (5 bases each). V lost 5 bases and J 0 bases, leaving 11 bases between the germline ends. The length of the CDR3 is 14 residues. Germline lookup yields CDR1 LGHNT and CDR2 FRNRAP. CDR3 in DNA: TGTGCTAGTGGTAGTGCAGGGAGCTCCTACGAGCAGTACTTC. Translated: CASGSAGSSYEQYF.